Shown below are 16 T cell receptor beta chains from a single sample sequenced in a study of follicular helper T cells after annual influenza vaccination. Here immunoSEQ multiplex PCR was the method, and the copy in TCRdb shows in-frame clones only, minus some. The table lists about 27,000 clones, 65% to 85% of them singletons, with about 1.2% in the top ten. Time point denoted: 2014-2015 season, pre-vaccination. This specimen consisted of CXCR5+ CD38- circulating T follicular helper cells from blood, obtained on the day of influenza vaccination. Documented subset: circulating Tfh, non-naive CD4+CXCR5+PD-1+ (ICOS+CD38+ or ICOS-CD38-). Source of these receptors: an adult who received the influenza vaccine.

This chain connects TRBV29-1 to TRBJ2-7; 10 positions agree with TRBD2. J was trimmed by 4 bases and V by 2 bases; bases with no gene match: 2. Per germline, CDR1 SQVTM and CDR2 ANQGSEA. CDR3 length: 13 residues. Here the CDR3 DNA reads TGCAGCGTTGAAAGACTAGCGGGTTACGAGCAGTACTTC. Translating it yields CSVERLAGYEQYF.

The chain is built from TRBV5-1 and TRBJ1-2, with 8 bases identical to TRBD1. In germline, CDR1 is SGHRS, CDR2 YFSETQ. This CDR3 has 16 residues. J gave up 5 bases and V 4 bases, and 13 bases lay outside the gene matches. For the CDR3, the DNA is TGCGCCAGCAGCCCTTCGGGGACAGGTTCTTTATATGGCTACACCTTC. It codes for CASSPSGTGSLYGYTF.

The chain carries TRBV4-1 and TRBJ1-2, with TRBD1 as a possible D gene (5 bases). This CDR3 region has 15 residues. V shed 6 bases and J shed 0 bases, with 14 bases lying between them. Germline assignment: CDR1 MGHRA and CDR2 YSYEKL. Here the CDR3 reads CASRGAGGANYGYTF. CDR3 DNA sequence: TGCGCCAGCAGGGGCGCGGGAGGGGCTAACTATGGCTACACCTTC.

V usage is TRBV7-2 and J usage is TRBJ1-5; 9 bases agree with TRBD1. Trimming at V came to 5 bases and at J to 6 bases, leaving 8 bases not matched to a gene. Germline lookup yields CDR1 SGHTA and CDR2 FQGNSA. The length of the CDR3 is 15 residues. The CDR3 coding sequence is TGTGCCAGCAGCCAAGACAGGGGGTCGGGTCAGCCCCAGCATTTT. Protein sequence: CASSQDRGSGQPQHF.

The chain combines TRBV18 with TRBJ1-2; 8 bases line up with TRBD1. The CDR3 loop spans 16 amino acids. Unmatched junction bases numbered 11, after V lost 3 bases and J lost 5 bases. Germline V gene data show CDR1 as KGHSH and CDR2 as LQKENI. The CDR3 reads CASSPMADRGKYGYTF. As DNA, the CDR3 is TGTGCCAGCTCACCGATGGCCGACAGGGGAAAATATGGCTACACCTTC.

The V gene is TRBV28, the J gene TRBJ2-1, with 12 nucleotides matching TRBD2. Trimming cost V 7 bases and J 6 bases; bases outside gene matches: 4. There are 14 residues in the CDR3. Per germline, CDR1 MDHEN and CDR2 SYDVKM. CDR3 loop: CASIRTSGTNEQFF. CDR3 bases: TGTGCCAGCATCCGGACTAGCGGGACCAATGAGCAGTTCTTC.

V is TRBV4-1 and J is TRBJ1-5, with TRBD1 matching over 7 bases. The CDR3 spans 17 residues. Germline V gives CDR1 MGHRA, CDR2 YSYEKL. The V segment lost 3 bases and the J segment 3 bases; nucleotides outside the gene matches: 11. The CDR3 DNA reads TGCGCCAGCAGCCACGACGCGACAGGGTCCCCCAATCAGCCCCAGCATTTT. It is translated as CASSHDATGSPNQPQHF.

The chain couples TRBV5-1 to TRBJ2-5, with 10 bases matching TRBD2. Germline assignment: CDR1 SGHRS and CDR2 YFSETQ. After removal of 2 bases from V and 5 bases from J, the junction contained 9 bases not matched to a gene. The CDR3 is 16 amino acids. This CDR3 reads CASSFRSGRAGETQYF. The CDR3 DNA reads as TGCGCCAGCAGCTTCAGGAGCGGGAGGGCCGGGGAGACCCAGTACTTC.

The chain joins TRBV7-2 to TRBJ2-3; D remains ambiguous. With 1 base removed from V and 2 bases from J, the gap between germline ends came to 7 bases. The CDR3 is made up of 14 amino acids. CDR1 SGHTA and CDR2 FQGNSA come from the germline V gene. CDR3 coding DNA: TGTGCCAGCAGCTTAGGTTACATCACAGATACGCAGTATTTT. Residues: CASSLGYITDTQYF.

This chain links TRBV25-1 with TRBJ2-2; D unresolved. This CDR3 has 13 residues. The germline V gene encodes CDR1 MGHDK and CDR2 SYGVNS. V lost 2 bases to trimming and J lost 4 bases, with 5 bases between them. CDR3 bases: TGTGCCAGCAGTGAAACGAGCACCGGGGAGCTGTTTTTT. Translation: CASSETSTGELFF.

The chain uses TRBV7-6 and TRBJ2-5; 7 nucleotides agree with TRBD2. The CDR3 has 12 residues. Germline V gene data show CDR1 as SGHVS and CDR2 as FNYEAQ. V lost 8 bases, J lost 5 bases, and 5 bases stayed unmatched. CDR3 in amino acids: CASGGLVETQYF. DNA for the CDR3: TGTGCCAGCGGCGGACTAGTGGAGACCCAGTACTTC.

This clone came up once. The rearrangement uses TRBV7-9 and TRBJ1-2; D is possibly TRBD1 (6 bases). Trimming removed 7 bases at V and 6 bases at J, with 18 bases between. CDR3 length: 14 residues. From germline, CDR1 is SEHNR and CDR2 FQNEAQ (reference sequence). The CDR3 DNA reads TGTGCCAGCACCCAGCAGGCAGGGGCGCATGGCTACACCTTC. Its protein product is CASTQQAGAHGYTF. Full variable domain (missing parts from reference TRBV7-9 and TRBJ1-2): DTGVSQNPRHKITKRGQNVTFRCDPISEHNRLYWYRQTLGQGPEFLTYFQNEAQLEKSRLLSDRFSAERPKGSFSTLEIQRTEQGDSAMYLCASTQQAGAHGYTFGSGTRLTVV.

A single count supports this clone. The gene calls are TRBV14 and TRBJ1-1, with D possibly TRBD1 on 5 matching bases. Per the germline V gene, CDR1 is SGHDN and CDR2 is FVKESK. V lost 1 base and J lost 2, with 11 bases in between. The CDR3 is 15 residues long. The CDR3: CASSQAGKGNTEAFF. The CDR3 DNA reads as TGTGCCAGCAGCCAAGCAGGGAAGGGTAACACTGAAGCTTTCTTT.

The CDR3 loop reads CASSPNWGGEETQYF. The CDR3 DNA reads TGTGCCAGCAGCCCCAATTGGGGGGGCGAAGAGACCCAGTACTTC. V and J are TRBV7-6 and TRBJ2-5, with D possibly being TRBD2 (7 bases). The CDR3 sequence is 15 residues long. V was clipped by 5 bases and J by 3 bases, with 16 bases between them. The germline V gene has CDR1 SGHVS and CDR2 FNYEAQ.

This rearrangement joins TRBV6-5 to TRBJ2-7, with TRBD2 matching 10 bases. This CDR3 contains 16 residues. The germline V gene encodes CDR1 MNHEY and CDR2 SVGAGI. J lost 3 bases, V lost 0 bases, and 5 bases had no gene match. CDR3 sequence (DNA): TGTGCCAGCAGTTACTCGAACCTAGCGGGGGTCTACGAGCAGTACTTC. Its translation is CASSYSNLAGVYEQYF.

V and J are TRBV2 and TRBJ2-6; D is unclear. Germline V gives CDR1 SNHLY, CDR2 FYNNEI. The CDR3 covers 14 residues. The V end lost 4 bases, the J end lost 0 bases, and 4 bases lay between the germline ends. CDR3 DNA: TGTGCCAGCAGTGGCAGCTCTGGGGCCAACGTCCTGACTTTC. It is translated as CASSGSSGANVLTF.